These 7 T cell receptor beta chains came from one sample sequenced in a study of Tregs in tolerant kidney transplant recipients. Libraries were prepared by immunoSEQ multiplex PCR; TCRdb keeps only in-frame clonotypes and omits some of them. The profile covers roughly 80,000 clones, with roughly nine tenths appearing a single time and roughly 1.5% taken by the ten largest. Recipients received nonmyeloablative bone marrow transplants from related graft donors, with transient mixed chimerism. The sample in question was CD4+ T cells from blood (PBMCs), obtained 24 months after the transplant. All receptors derive from a human patient who received a combined kidney and bone marrow transplant. A share of the T cells may be of graft donor origin.

A few counts support this clone. This chain connects TRBV5-4 to TRBJ1-1, with D possibly TRBD1 on 6 matching bases. V was pared by 4 bases and J by 1 base, with 14 bases between. CDR3 length: 15 residues. Germline values: CDR1 SGHNT, CDR2 YYREEE (reference sequence). The CDR3 is CASSGRQATNTEAFF. The CDR3 DNA follows: TGTGCCAGCAGCGGAAGACAGGCGACGAACACTGAAGCTTTCTTT.

The chain combines TRBV5-1 with TRBJ2-5; 11 nucleotides match TRBD1. The end of the DNA fits TRBJ2-7 better, so the J call may be wrong. Germline loops: CDR1 SGHRS, CDR2 YFSETQ. This CDR3 contains 14 residues. CDR3 protein: CASTQGQGEYEQYF. CDR3 bases: TGCGCCAGCACGCAGGGACAGGGGGAATACGAGCAGTACTTC.

J is TRBJ2-5 and V is TRBV4-2, with 8 bases fitting TRBD2. The CDR3 is 16 amino acids. J lost 2 bases, V lost 4 bases, and 9 bases had no gene match. CDR1 and CDR2 from the germline V gene are LGHNA and YNFKEQ. The CDR3 nucleotides are TGTGCCAGCAGCCCCCTATCCGGGGGGGAACAAGAGACCCAGTACTTC. Its protein is CASSPLSGGEQETQYF.

V gene TRBV7-9 combines with J gene TRBJ2-5; D uncertain. This CDR3 has 12 residues. Germline V gene sequence: CDR1 SEHNR, CDR2 FQNEAQ (reference sequence). V gave up 0 bases and J gave up 5 bases, with 4 bases separating them. For the CDR3, the DNA is TGTGCCAGCAGCTTAGCGTCGGAGACCCAGTACTTC. It translates to CASSLASETQYF. Full variable domain (rest looked up from reference TRBV7-9 and TRBJ2-5): DTGVSQNPRHKITKRGQNVTFRCDPISEHNRLYWYRQTLGQGPEFLTYFQNEAQLEKSRLLSDRFSAERPKGSFSTLEIQRTEQGDSAMYLCASSLASETQYFGPGTRLLVL.

This chain links TRBV30 with TRBJ1-4, with D possibly TRBD1 on 6 matching bases. Per the germline V gene, CDR1 is GTSNPN and CDR2 is SVGIG (reference sequence). Trimming took 3 bases from V and 3 from J, leaving 17 bases between them. There are 16 residues in the CDR3. CDR3 in DNA: TGTGCCTGGAGGGGAAATTTCAGGGGCTCTAATGAAAAACTGTTTTTT. Translation: CAWRGNFRGSNEKLFF.

The gene calls are TRBV29-1 and TRBJ2-2; 7 bases are a match to TRBD1. The germline V gene has CDR1 SQVTM and CDR2 ANQGSEA. CDR3 size: 13 residues. Trimming cost V 3 bases and J 4 bases; bases outside gene matches: 2. The CDR3 coding sequence is TGCAGCGTTGAGGCAGGGGGCACCGGGGAGCTGTTTTTT. Its translation is CSVEAGGTGELFF.

V gene TRBV28 combines with J gene TRBJ1-3; 10 bases align to TRBD1. Germline CDR1 is MDHEN and CDR2 is SYDVKM. Losses at the gene ends were 3 bases for V and 7 bases for J; bases not matched to a gene: 6. The CDR3 covers 15 residues. The CDR3 DNA sequence: TGTGCCAGCAGTTTCGGGGACAGGGGATGGAACACCATATATTTT. Protein: CASSFGDRGWNTIYF.